The rows below give T cell receptor beta chains drawn from one sample of a study of blood T cells in healthy people across ages. In TCRdb, the 5' RACE reads were re-called with MiXCR into one record per CDR3 protein. Altogether around 670,000 distinct CDR3 sequences are present, roughly 30% being singletons, with the ten largest covering 15% to 19%. Sequenced material: blood. The receptors here all came from a woman over 75 in good health. Each CDR3 is given with its conserved first and last residue. A D gene is named only where the DNA matches it firmly. Size values are once, few and many counts, or a class for expanded clones, and some rows have none.

TRBJ1-5	NA	few	TRBV20-1	TGCAGTGCTACCTATGGGCAGGGCACGCCCCAGCATTTT	CSATYGQGTPQHF
TRBJ2-1	TRBD2	many	TRBV9	TGTGCCAGCAGACCGAGGAGCGGGGGGAACTACAATGAGCAGTTCTTC	CASRPRSGGNYNEQFF
TRBJ1-4	NA	NA	TRBV4-2	TGTGCCAGCAGCCGAAGCACAGGGCTTAATGAAAAACTGTTTTTT	CASSRSTGLNEKLFF
TRBJ2-2	TRBD2	many	TRBV10-3	TGTGCCATCAGTGGTGGGACTAGCGGGGTAAACACCGGGGAGCTGTTTTTT	CAISGGTSGVNTGELFF
TRBJ2-1	NA	many	TRBV28	TGTGCCAGCAGCCTTACTAGAAATGAGCAGTTCTTC	CASSLTRNEQFF
TRBJ2-1	TRBD2	few	TRBV14	TGTGCCAGCAGCTTTACTAGCGGGGGGGCTGAGCAGTTCTTC	CASSFTSGGAEQFF
TRBJ2-5	TRBD2	NA	TRBV2	TGTGCCAGCAGTGACCGACTAGCTGGGGAGACCCAGTACTTC	CASSDRLAGETQYF
TRBJ2-7	NA	many	TRBV6-1	TGTGCCAGCATCAGCCCCAGGCACGAGCAGTACTTC	CASISPRHEQYF
TRBJ2-7	TRBD1	many	TRBV18	TGTGCCAGCTCACCGGGGGACAGGGGGTTCGAGCAGTACTTC	CASSPGDRGFEQYF
TRBJ1-1	TRBD1	NA	TRBV6-6	TGTGTCAGCAGCTTTGGACAGGGTAACACTGAAGCTTTCTTT	CVSSFGQGNTEAFF
TRBJ1-6	TRBD1	many	TRBV15	TGTGCCACCAGCAGAGAAAGGACAGGGGAAGGATCACCCCTCCACTTT	CATSRERTGEGSPLHF
TRBJ2-7	TRBD2	many	TRBV5-5	TGTGCCAGCAGCCCCGTGGCGGGGGACTACGAGCAGTACTTC	CASSPVAGDYEQYF
TRBJ2-5	TRBD2	many	TRBV9	TGTGCCAGCAGCCGCGCCGGGAGTGTGGGACTAGCGCTGCAAGAGACCCAGTACTTC	CASSRAGSVGLALQETQYF
TRBJ1-4	TRBD1	NA	TRBV7-2	TGTGCCAGCAGGCCGACAGGGGGGGGTGAAAAACTGTTTTTT	CASRPTGGGEKLFF
TRBJ2-3	NA	many	TRBV5-1	TGCGCCAGCAGCTACCGGGCAGATACGCAGTATTTT	CASSYRADTQYF
TRBJ2-3	NA	many	TRBV5-6	TGTGCCAGCAGCTTGGTTTTCTACACTTCTAGCACAGATACGCAGTATTTT	CASSLVFYTSSTDTQYF
TRBJ1-5	NA	NA	TRBV30	TGTGCCTGGAGTTCTGTACTTGGTCAGCCCCAGCATTTT	CAWSSVLGQPQHF
TRBJ2-5	TRBD1	many	TRBV20-1	TGCAGTGCTAGAGGGGACAGCCAAGAGACCCAGTACTTC	CSARGDSQETQYF
TRBJ2-5	TRBD2	many	TRBV28	TGTGCCAGCAGTTCCCTGACTAGCGCAGAGACCCAGTACTTC	CASSSLTSAETQYF
TRBJ1-1	TRBD1	many	TRBV5-1	TGCGCCAGCACCAAGGGACAGGTAAACACTGAAGCTTTCTTT	CASTKGQVNTEAFF
TRBJ2-7	TRBD1	NA	TRBV30	TGTGCCTGGCGACCGGGACAGGGGTACCACGAGCAGTACTTC	CAWRPGQGYHEQYF
TRBJ1-6	NA	many	TRBV20-1	TGCAGTGCTAGAAGGATGGGGGGGACGAAAGATTCACCCCTCCACTTT	CSARRMGGTKDSPLHF
TRBJ1-1	NA	many	TRBV29-1	TGCAGCGTTGTACAGGGTTGGAGCACTGAAGCTTTCTTT	CSVVQGWSTEAFF
TRBJ1-1	NA	NA	TRBV29-1	TGCAGCGTTGAGTCCGGGGCGGAGACTGAAGCTTTCTTT	CSVESGAETEAFF
TRBJ1-6	TRBD1	many	TRBV4-1	TGCGCCAGCAGCCTGACATGGGGACAGGGAAATTCACCCCTCCACTTT	CASSLTWGQGNSPLHF
TRBJ1-6	TRBD1	many	TRBV6-5	TGTGCCAGCAGTTACTCGACAGGGAGAAGTAATTCACCCCTCCACTTT	CASSYSTGRSNSPLHF
TRBJ1-2	TRBD1	many	TRBV5-1	TGCGCCAGCAGCTGGGACAGTAATAACTATGGCTACACCTTC	CASSWDSNNYGYTF
TRBJ2-7	TRBD1	many	TRBV7-2	TGTGCCAGCAGCTTGGCCCCGAACAGGGGCTCCTACGAGCAGTACTTC	CASSLAPNRGSYEQYF
TRBJ1-1	TRBD1	few	TRBV5-1	TGCGCCAGCAGCCTAGACAGGGCTATCACTGAAGCTTTCTTT	CASSLDRAITEAFF
TRBJ1-5	TRBD1	NA	TRBV7-2	TGTGCCAGCAGCTTAGGGGCAGGGGGCTTGGGCAATCAGCCCCAGCATTTT	CASSLGAGGLGNQPQHF
TRBJ1-6	NA	many	TRBV28	TGTGCCAGCAGTTTGGCCACGGTAGGGTCACCCCTCCACTTT	CASSLATVGSPLHF
TRBJ1-1	NA	NA	TRBV30	TGTGCCTTTAAGGAGGGCTATAACACTGAAGCTTTCTTT	CAFKEGYNTEAFF
TRBJ1-5	NA	NA	TRBV18	TGTGCCAGCTCACCATCTAACAGGGAAAGTCAGCCCCAGCATTTT	CASSPSNRESQPQHF
TRBJ2-1	NA	NA	TRBV4-2	TGTGCCAGCAGCCAAGATTTCAGCGGCTCCTACAATGAGCAGTTCTTC	CASSQDFSGSYNEQFF
TRBJ1-1	NA	few	TRBV7-3	TGTGCCAGCAGCTTATCAGTAGACAAAATGAACACTGAAGCTTTCTTT	CASSLSVDKMNTEAFF
TRBJ2-7	NA	many	TRBV12-3/TRBV12-4	TGTGCCACCGCAGTGGACGGGGGCACCGGAACCTCCTACGAGCAGTACTTC	CATAVDGGTGTSYEQYF